What follows is one T cell receptor beta chain and its context. This entry comes from a study of cytomegalovirus exposure and HLA in healthy donors. The PCR made use of 60 Vbeta and 13 Jbeta primers. Measured with immunoSEQ multiplex PCR; TCRdb has only the in-frame clones, and not every one. The top ten hold less than 2% of the sample, which has under 200,000 clones, around four fifths seen once. V was trimmed by 1 base and J by 4 bases, leaving 6 bases between them. This CDR3 has 13 residues. Germline V gene sequence: CDR1 LNHDA, CDR2 SQIVND (reference sequence). The chain uses TRBV19 and TRBJ2-3; maybe TRBD1 (5 bases). The material sequenced was PBMCs. This TCR was sampled from a young woman in good health and CMV-seronegative. CDR3 sequence: CASSIGGADTQYF. The CDR3 DNA follows: TGTGCCAGTAGTATAGGGGGCGCAGATACGCAGTATTTT.